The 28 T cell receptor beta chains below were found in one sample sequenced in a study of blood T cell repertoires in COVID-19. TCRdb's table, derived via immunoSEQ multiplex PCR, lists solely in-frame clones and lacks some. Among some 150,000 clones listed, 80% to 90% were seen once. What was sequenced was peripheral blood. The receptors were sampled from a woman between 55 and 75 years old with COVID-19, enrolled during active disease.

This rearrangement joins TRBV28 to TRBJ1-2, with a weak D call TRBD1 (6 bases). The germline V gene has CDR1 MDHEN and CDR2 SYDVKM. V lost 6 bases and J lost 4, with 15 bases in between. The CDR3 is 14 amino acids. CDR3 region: CASSPPGQIYGYTF. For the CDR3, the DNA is TGTGCCAGCAGCCCGCCCGGACAGATCTATGGCTACACCTTC.

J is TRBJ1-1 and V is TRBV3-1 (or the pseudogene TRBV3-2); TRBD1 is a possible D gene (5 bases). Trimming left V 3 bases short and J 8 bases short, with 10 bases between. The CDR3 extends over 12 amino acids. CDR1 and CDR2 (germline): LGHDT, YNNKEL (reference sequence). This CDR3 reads CASSQGPREAFF. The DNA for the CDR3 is TGTGCCAGCAGCCAGGGGCCGCGGGAAGCTTTCTTT.

For the CDR3, the DNA is TGTGCCAGCAGTTACTCGCCAGAGGGCGGAGAGACCCAGTACTTC. Its protein product is CASSYSPEGGETQYF. The chain is built from TRBV6-2 or TRBV6-3 and TRBJ2-5; D is possibly TRBD2 (5 bases). This CDR3 is 15 amino acids long. Trimming cost V 0 bases and J 4 bases, with 12 bases left between them. From germline, CDR1 is MNHEY and CDR2 SVGEGT.

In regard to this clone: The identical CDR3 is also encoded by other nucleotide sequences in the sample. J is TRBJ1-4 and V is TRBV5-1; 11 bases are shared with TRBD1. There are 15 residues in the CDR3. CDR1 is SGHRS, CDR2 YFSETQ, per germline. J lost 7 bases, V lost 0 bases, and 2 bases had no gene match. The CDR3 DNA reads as TGCGCCAGCAGCTTGGAGGGACAGGGGGGTGAAAAACTGTTTTTT. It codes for CASSLEGQGGEKLFF. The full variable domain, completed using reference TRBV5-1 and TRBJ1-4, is KAGVTQTPRYLIKTRGQQVTLSCSPISGHRSVSWYQQTPGQGLQFLFEYFSETQRNKGNFPGRFSGRQFSNSRSEMNVSTLELGDSALYLCASSLEGQGGEKLFFGSGTQLSVL.

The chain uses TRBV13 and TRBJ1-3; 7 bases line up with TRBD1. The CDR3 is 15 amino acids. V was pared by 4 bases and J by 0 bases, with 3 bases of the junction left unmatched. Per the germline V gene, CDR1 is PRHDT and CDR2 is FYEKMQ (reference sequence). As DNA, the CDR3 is TGTGCCAGCAGCTCACAGGGGAGCTCTGGAAACACCATATATTTT. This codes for CASSSQGSSGNTIYF.

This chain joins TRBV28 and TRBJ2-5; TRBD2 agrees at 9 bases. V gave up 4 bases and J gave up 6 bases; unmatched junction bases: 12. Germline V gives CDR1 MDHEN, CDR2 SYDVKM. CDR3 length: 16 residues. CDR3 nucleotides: TGTGCCAGCAGTTCGCCCGCGGCTAGCGGGGACCAGACCCAGTACTTC. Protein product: CASSSPAASGDQTQYF.

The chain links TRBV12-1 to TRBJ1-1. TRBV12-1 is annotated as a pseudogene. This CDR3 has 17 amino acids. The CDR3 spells CASSFARGGAPNTEAFF. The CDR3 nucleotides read TGTGCCAGCAGCTTTGCGAGGGGGGGGGCTCCCAACACTGAAGCTTTCTTT.

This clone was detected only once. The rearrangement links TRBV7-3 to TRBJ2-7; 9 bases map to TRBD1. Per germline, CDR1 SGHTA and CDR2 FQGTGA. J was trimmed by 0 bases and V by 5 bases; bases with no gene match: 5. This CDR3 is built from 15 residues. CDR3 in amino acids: CASSPGQGSSYEQYF. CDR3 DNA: TGTGCCAGCAGCCCGGGACAGGGCAGCTCCTACGAGCAGTACTTC. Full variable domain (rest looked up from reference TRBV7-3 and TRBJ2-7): GAGVSQTPSNKVTEKGKYVELRCDPISGHTALYWYRQSLGQGPEFLIYFQGTGAADDSGLPNDRFFAVRPEGSVSTLKIQRTERGDSAVYLCASSPGQGSSYEQYFGPGTRLTVT.

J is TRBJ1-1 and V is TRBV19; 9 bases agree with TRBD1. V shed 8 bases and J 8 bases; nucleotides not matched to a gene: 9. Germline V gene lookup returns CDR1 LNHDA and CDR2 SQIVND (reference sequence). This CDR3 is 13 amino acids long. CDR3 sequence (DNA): TGTGCCAGTCGGGACAGGGCGGAGGGGGAAGCTTTCTTT. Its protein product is CASRDRAEGEAFF.

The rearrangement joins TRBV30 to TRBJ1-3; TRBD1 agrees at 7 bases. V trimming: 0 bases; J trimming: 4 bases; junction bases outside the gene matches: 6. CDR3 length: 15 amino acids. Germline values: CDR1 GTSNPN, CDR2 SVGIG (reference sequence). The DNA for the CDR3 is TGTGCCTGGAGTGTAAGGGGGCTAACAGGAAACACCATATATTTT. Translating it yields CAWSVRGLTGNTIYF.

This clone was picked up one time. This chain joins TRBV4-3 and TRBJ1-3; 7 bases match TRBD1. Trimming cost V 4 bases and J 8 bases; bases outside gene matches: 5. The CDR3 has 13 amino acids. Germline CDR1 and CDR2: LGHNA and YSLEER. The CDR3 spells CASSPGQMDTIYF. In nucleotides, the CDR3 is TGCGCCAGCAGCCCGGGACAGATGGACACCATATATTTT.

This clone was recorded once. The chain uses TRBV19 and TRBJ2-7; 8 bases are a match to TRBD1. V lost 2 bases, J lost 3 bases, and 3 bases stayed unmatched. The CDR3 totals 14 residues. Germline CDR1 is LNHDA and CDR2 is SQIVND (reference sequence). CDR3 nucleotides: TGTGCCAGTAGTATACCCGGACAGGGCTACGAGCAGTACTTC. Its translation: CASSIPGQGYEQYF. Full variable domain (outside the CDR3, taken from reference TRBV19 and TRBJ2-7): DGGITQSPKYLFRKEGQNVTLSCEQNLNHDAMYWYRQDPGQGLRLIYYSQIVNDFQKGDIAEGYSVSREKKESFPLTVTSAQKNPTAFYLCASSIPGQGYEQYFGPGTRLTVT.

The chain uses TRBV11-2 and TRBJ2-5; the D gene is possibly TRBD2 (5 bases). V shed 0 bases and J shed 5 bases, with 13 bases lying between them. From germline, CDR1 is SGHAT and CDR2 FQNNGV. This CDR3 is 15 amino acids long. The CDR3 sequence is CASSLDPGEQETQYF. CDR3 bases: TGTGCCAGCAGCTTAGATCCCGGGGAGCAGGAGACCCAGTACTTC.

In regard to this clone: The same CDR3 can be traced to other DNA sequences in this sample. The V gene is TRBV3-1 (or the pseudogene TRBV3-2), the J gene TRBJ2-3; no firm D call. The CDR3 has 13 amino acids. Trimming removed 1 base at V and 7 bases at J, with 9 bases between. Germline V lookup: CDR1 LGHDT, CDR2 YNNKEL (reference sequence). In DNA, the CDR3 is TGTGCCAGCAGCCAAGGAGGTGGGTATACGCAGTATTTT. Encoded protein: CASSQGGGYTQYF.

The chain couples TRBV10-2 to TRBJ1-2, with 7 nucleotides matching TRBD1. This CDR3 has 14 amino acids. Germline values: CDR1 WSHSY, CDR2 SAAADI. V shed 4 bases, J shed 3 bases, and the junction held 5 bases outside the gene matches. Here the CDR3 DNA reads TGCGCCAGCAGTGTACAGGGGATCGACTATGGCTACACCTTC. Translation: CASSVQGIDYGYTF.

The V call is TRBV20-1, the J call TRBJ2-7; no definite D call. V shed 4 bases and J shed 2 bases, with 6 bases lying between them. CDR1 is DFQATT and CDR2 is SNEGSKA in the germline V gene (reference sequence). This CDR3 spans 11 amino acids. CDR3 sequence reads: CSANPAYEQYF. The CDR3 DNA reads TGCAGTGCTAATCCGGCCTACGAGCAGTACTTC.

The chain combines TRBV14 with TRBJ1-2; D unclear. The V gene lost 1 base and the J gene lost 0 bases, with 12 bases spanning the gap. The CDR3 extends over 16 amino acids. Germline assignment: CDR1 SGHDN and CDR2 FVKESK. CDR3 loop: CASSQGGPNPNYGYTF. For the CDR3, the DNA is TGTGCCAGCAGCCAAGGTGGGCCCAACCCTAACTATGGCTACACCTTC.

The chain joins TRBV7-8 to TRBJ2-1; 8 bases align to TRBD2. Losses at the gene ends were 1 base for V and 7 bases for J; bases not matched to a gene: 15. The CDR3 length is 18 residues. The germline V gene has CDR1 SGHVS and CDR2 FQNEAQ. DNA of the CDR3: TGTGCCAGCAGCTTAGTTGGCTTCGGCGGGGGGCCCCCTAATGAGCAGTTCTTC. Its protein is CASSLVGFGGGPPNEQFF.

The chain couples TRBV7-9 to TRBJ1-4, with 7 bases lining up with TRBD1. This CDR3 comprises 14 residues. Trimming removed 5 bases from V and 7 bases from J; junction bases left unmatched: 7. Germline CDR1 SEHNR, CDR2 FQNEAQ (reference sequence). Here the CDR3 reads CASSLTGWGEKLFF. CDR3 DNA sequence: TGTGCCAGCAGCCTGACAGGGTGGGGTGAAAAACTGTTTTTT. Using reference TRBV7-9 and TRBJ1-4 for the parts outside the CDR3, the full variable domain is DTGVSQNPRHKITKRGQNVTFRCDPISEHNRLYWYRQTLGQGPEFLTYFQNEAQLEKSRLLSDRFSAERPKGSFSTLEIQRTEQGDSAMYLCASSLTGWGEKLFFGSGTQLSVL.

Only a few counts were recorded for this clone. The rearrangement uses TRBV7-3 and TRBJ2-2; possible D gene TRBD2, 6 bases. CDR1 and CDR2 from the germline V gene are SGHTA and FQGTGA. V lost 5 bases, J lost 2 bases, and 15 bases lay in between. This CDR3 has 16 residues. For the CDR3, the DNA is TGTGCCAGCAGCACCAAACCCGGGGGAAACACCGGGGAGCTGTTTTTT. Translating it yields CASSTKPGGNTGELFF. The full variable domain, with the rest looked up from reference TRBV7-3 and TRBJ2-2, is GAGVSQTPSNKVTEKGKYVELRCDPISGHTALYWYRQSLGQGPEFLIYFQGTGAADDSGLPNDRFFAVRPEGSVSTLKIQRTERGDSAVYLCASSTKPGGNTGELFFGEGSRLTVL.

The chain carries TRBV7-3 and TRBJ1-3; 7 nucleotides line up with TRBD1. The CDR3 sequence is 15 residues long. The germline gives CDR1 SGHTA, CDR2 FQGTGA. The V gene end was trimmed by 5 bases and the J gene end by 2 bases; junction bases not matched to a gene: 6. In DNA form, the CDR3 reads TGTGCCAGCAGCCCGACAGGGCCACCTGGAAACACCATATATTTT. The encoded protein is CASSPTGPPGNTIYF. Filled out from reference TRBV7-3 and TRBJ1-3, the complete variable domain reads GAGVSQTPSNKVTEKGKYVELRCDPISGHTALYWYRQSLGQGPEFLIYFQGTGAADDSGLPNDRFFAVRPEGSVSTLKIQRTERGDSAVYLCASSPTGPPGNTIYFGEGSWLTVV.

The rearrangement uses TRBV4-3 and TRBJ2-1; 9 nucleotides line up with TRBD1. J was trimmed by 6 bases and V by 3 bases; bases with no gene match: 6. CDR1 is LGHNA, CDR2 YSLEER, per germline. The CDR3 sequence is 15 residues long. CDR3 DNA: TGCGCCAGCAGCCAGACAGGGGGGTGGACCAATGAGCAGTTCTTC. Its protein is CASSQTGGWTNEQFF.

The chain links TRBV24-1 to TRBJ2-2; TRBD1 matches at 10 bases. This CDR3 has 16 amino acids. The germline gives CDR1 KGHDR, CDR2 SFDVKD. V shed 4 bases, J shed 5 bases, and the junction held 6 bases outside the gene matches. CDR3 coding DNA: TGTGCCACCAGTGACCCGGACAGGGGGAGAACCGGGGAGCTGTTTTTT. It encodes CATSDPDRGRTGELFF.

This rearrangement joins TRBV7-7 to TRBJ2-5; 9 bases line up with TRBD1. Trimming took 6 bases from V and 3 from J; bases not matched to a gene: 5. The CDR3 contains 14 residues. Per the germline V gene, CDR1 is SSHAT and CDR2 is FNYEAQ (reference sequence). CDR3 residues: CASSPTGGKETQYF. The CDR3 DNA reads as TGTGCCAGCAGTCCGACAGGGGGGAAAGAGACCCAGTACTTC.

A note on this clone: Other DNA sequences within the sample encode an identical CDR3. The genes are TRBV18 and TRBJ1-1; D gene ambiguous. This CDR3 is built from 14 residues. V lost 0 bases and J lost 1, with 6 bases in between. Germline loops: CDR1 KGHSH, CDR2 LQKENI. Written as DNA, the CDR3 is TGTGCCAGCTCACCACCCCGGGGGAACACTGAAGCTTTCTTT. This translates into CASSPPRGNTEAFF.

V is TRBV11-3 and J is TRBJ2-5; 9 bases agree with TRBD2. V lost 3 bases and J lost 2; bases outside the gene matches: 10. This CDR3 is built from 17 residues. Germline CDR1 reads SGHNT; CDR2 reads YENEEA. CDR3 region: CASSFGRGSGGQETQYF. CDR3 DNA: TGTGCCAGCAGCTTCGGCCGTGGTAGCGGGGGACAAGAGACCCAGTACTTC. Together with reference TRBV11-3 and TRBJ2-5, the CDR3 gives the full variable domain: EAGVVQSPRYKIIEKKQPVAFWCNPISGHNTLYWYLQNLGQGPELLIRYENEEAVDDSQLPKDRFSAERLKGVDSTLKIQPAELGDSAVYLCASSFGRGSGGQETQYFGPGTRLLVL.

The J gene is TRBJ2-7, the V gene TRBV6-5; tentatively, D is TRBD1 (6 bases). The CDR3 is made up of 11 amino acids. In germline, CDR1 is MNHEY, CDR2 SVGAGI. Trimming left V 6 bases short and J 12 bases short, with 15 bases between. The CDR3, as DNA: TGTGCCAGCAGCGTACAGGGTTTGCCGTACTTC. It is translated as CASSVQGLPYF.

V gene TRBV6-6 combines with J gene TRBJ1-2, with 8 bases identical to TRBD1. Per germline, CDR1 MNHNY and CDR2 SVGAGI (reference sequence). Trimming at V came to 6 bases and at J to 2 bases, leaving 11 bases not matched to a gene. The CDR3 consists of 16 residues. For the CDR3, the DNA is TGTGCCAGCAGGACAACCGGGACAGGCGGAAACTATGGCTACACCTTC. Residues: CASRTTGTGGNYGYTF.